This record looks at one T cell receptor (beta chain) sequence and its context. The CDR3 covers 14 residues. From germline, CDR1 is MDHEN and CDR2 SYDVKM. This sample is part of a study of monozygotic twins with inflammatory bowel disease. Through template switching, UMIs that included a 6-nucleotide sample barcode were added. Using the 5' RACE reads, TCRdb records one entry per CDR3 protein without DNA. The table for this sample gives 300,000 to 400,000 distinct CDR3 sequences. The sequenced sample was blood. The receptor comes from a human donor with ulcerative colitis or Crohn's disease, or a healthy co-twin of an affected twin (not recorded which). V is TRBV28 and J is TRBJ2-1; TCRdb returns TRBD1, unconfirmable since there is no DNA. CDR3 region: CASRATGEYNEQFF.